The subject of this entry is one T cell receptor (beta chain). The antigen is undetermined. The authors reverse transcribed all of the isolated RNA, so sequencing captured expressed TCRB transcripts. The assay was immunoSEQ multiplex PCR, and TCRdb's table has in-frame clones only and misses some. The sample lists hundreds of thousands of clones, roughly 30% occurring once. This sample is drawn from a study of beta chain features in type 1 diabetes. On the study more broadly: Fewer than 110 million sorted cells were examined across all samples.

Researchers reported sorting CD4+ naive, central memory, regulatory and stem cell-like memory cells via CD45RO/CCR7/CD25/CD127/CD95/CD27. Germline V lookup: CDR1 GTSNPN, CDR2 SVGIG (reference sequence). Unmatched junction bases numbered 6, after V lost 6 bases and J lost 0 bases. The CDR3 is 14 residues long. Regarding the study as a whole: Significant though moderate, a shortening of TCRB CDR3s appeared in all four CD4+ subsets of Type 1 diabetes patients. Patients with type 1 diabetes carried fewer insertions and had more deletions at their VDJ junctions.

The chain combines TRBV30 with TRBJ1-1; 8 bases match TRBD1. This TCR came from a man between 18 and 29 years old in good health. Sequencing used naive CD4+ T cells from blood. The CDR3 DNA follows: TGTGCCTGTAGAACAGGGGGAATGAACACTGAAGCTTTCTTT. It yields the protein CACRTGGMNTEAFF.